Shown below are 13 T cell receptor beta chains from a single sample sequenced in a study of T-cell reconstitution after alpha-beta-depleted transplantation in children. Using unique molecular identifiers, the investigators prepared the TCRbeta library. From the PCR reads, TCRdb called clonotypes with MiXCR, one entry per CDR3 protein. The repertoire holds around 50,000 distinct CDR3 sequences, roughly 52% seen once, with roughly two fifths in the top ten. The sample was peripheral blood, taken before TCRalphabeta/CD19-depleted stem cell transplant. The receptors originated from a boy in the first two years of life with SCID, due to receive a stem cell transplant.

The rearrangement joins TRBV5-1 to TRBJ1-2; possible D gene TRBD1, 5 bases. The CDR3 consists of 13 residues. V was pared by 4 bases and J by 6 bases, with 13 bases between. Germline assignment: CDR1 SGHRS and CDR2 YFSETQ. The CDR3 nucleotides are TGCGCCAGCAGCCTAGGGGCCGCGAATGGCTACACCTTC. The encoded protein is CASSLGAANGYTF.

V usage is TRBV27 and J usage is TRBJ1-1; 9 bases line up with TRBD1. V dropped 3 bases and J dropped 5; count of bases not matched to a gene: 4. The CDR3 covers 14 residues. CDR1 is MNHEY, CDR2 SMNVEV, per germline (reference sequence). CDR3 coding DNA: TGTGCCAGCAGTTTCAACAGGGGGCGGACTGAAGCTTTCTTT. Translating it yields CASSFNRGRTEAFF.

The rearrangement joins TRBV20-1 to TRBJ2-1, with 10 bases fitting TRBD1. The ends lost 1 base at V and 6 bases at J; junction bases unmatched: 6. The V gene's germline CDR1 is DFQATT and CDR2 SNEGSKA (reference sequence). The CDR3 has 15 residues. Here the CDR3 reads CSARGLGTGANEQFF. DNA for the CDR3: TGCAGTGCTAGAGGCTTAGGGACAGGGGCCAATGAGCAGTTCTTC.

The CDR3 DNA sequence: TGTGCCAGCAGTGAAAAAGAAGGGGAAGCAGGCGAGCAGTACTTC. Translating gives CASSEKEGEAGEQYF. This chain uses TRBV6-1 with TRBJ2-7, with D perhaps TRBD1 (5 bases). From germline, CDR1 is MNHNS and CDR2 SASEGT. This CDR3 is 15 amino acids long. Trimming cost V 2 bases and J 6 bases, with 17 bases left between them.

This clonotype has a handful of counts. The genes are TRBV20-1 and TRBJ2-3; 10 positions match TRBD2. Unmatched junction bases numbered 14, after V lost 6 bases and J lost 2 bases. The CDR3 has 17 amino acids. Germline CDR1 reads DFQATT; CDR2 reads SNEGSKA (reference sequence). The CDR3, as DNA: TGCAGTGCAAGAAGCCTCGGGACTAGCGTAACCACAGATACGCAGTATTTT. Translation gives CSARSLGTSVTTDTQYF.

The CDR3 reads CSAGISGNTIYF. CDR3 nucleotides: TGCAGCGCGGGGATCTCTGGAAACACCATATATTTT. J is TRBJ1-3 and V is TRBV20-1; D unresolved. The germline V gene encodes CDR1 DFQATT and CDR2 SNEGSKA (reference sequence). The CDR3 runs 12 residues.

The chain has TRBV7-6 and TRBJ2-7; D possibly corresponds to TRBD1 (6 bases). CDR1 and CDR2 (germline): SGHVS, FNYEAQ. V was cut by 5 bases and J by 5 bases, with 10 bases left in between. The CDR3 spans 12 residues. The CDR3 loop reads CASSLQGHEQYF. The CDR3 DNA follows: TGTGCCAGCAGCCTACAGGGCCACGAGCAGTACTTC.

This clonotype was found many times. The CDR3: CASSYKSPQVGNEQFF. CDR3 coding DNA: TGTGCCAGCAGTTATAAAAGTCCCCAAGTAGGGAATGAGCAGTTCTTC. The chain employs TRBV6-2 or TRBV6-3 and TRBJ2-1; D gene ambiguous. V lost 3 bases and J lost 7, with 19 bases in between. CDR1 is MNHEY, CDR2 SVGEGT, per germline. The CDR3 has 16 residues.

The J gene is TRBJ2-5, the V gene TRBV5-8; D unclear. The germline gives CDR1 SGHTS, CDR2 YDEGEE. This CDR3 spans 12 amino acids. V lost 7 bases to trimming and J lost 1 base, with 8 bases between them. CDR3 region: CASDGSQETQYF. CDR3 nucleotides: TGTGCCAGCGACGGCAGCCAAGAGACCCAGTACTTC.

The J gene is TRBJ2-3, the V gene TRBV27; 15 nucleotides align to TRBD2. The CDR3 contains 16 residues. Germline V gene lookup returns CDR1 MNHEY and CDR2 SMNVEV (reference sequence). With V trimmed by 9 bases and J by 1 base, 5 bases remained unmatched. The CDR3 sequence: CASWTSGGAGTDTQYF. The CDR3 DNA follows: TGTGCCAGTTGGACTAGCGGGGGGGCTGGCACAGATACGCAGTATTTT.

The rearrangement joins TRBV4-3 to TRBJ2-3; no clear D. Trimming removed 1 base from V and 5 bases from J, with 13 bases in between. Germline values: CDR1 LGHNA, CDR2 YSLEER. CDR3 length equals 15 residues. CDR3 nucleotide sequence: TGCGCCAGCAGCCAAGGGGGTGGGGTTGAAGATACGCAGTATTTT. Its translation is CASSQGGGVEDTQYF.

On this clonotype itself: No conserved phenylalanine or tryptophan is present at the end of the CDR3, so a read error is the likely explanation. The limits of the CDR3 on the DNA are not certain, so only TCRdb's listed CDR3 is given. The CDR3 region is CASSAPLTARLDS. The rearrangement uses TRBV9 and TRBJ1-6; the table names TRBD1, a call not compared with the DNA. The germline gives CDR1 SGDLS, CDR2 YYNGEE. Both ends counted, the CDR3 spans 13 residues.

There are a few counts of this clonotype. V and J are TRBV12-3 or TRBV12-4 and TRBJ2-4; 16 bases fit TRBD2. The CDR3 length is 17 residues. V gave up 5 bases and J gave up 6 bases; unmatched junction bases: 7. The CDR3 DNA sequence: TGTGCCAGCAGTAGGCCGGGACTAGCGGGGGGGCGAAACATTCAGTACTTC. Protein product: CASSRPGLAGGRNIQYF.